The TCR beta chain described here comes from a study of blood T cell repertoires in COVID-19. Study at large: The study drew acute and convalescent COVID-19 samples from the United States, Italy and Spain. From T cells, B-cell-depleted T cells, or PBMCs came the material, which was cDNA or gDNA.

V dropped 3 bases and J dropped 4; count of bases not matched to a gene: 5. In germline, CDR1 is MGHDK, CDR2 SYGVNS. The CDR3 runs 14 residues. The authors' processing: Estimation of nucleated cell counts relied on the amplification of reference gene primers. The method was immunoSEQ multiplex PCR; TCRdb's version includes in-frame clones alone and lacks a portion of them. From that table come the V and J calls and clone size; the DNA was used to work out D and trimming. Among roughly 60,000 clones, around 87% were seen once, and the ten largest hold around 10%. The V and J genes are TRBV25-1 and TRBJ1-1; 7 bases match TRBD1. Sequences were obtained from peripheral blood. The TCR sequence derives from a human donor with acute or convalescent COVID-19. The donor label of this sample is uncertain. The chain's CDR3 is CASSDRRGSTEAFF. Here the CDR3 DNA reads TGTGCCAGCAGTGACCGCAGGGGGAGCACTGAAGCTTTCTTT. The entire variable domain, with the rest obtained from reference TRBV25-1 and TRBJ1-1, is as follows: EADIYQTPRYLVIGTGKKITLECSQTMGHDKMYWYQQDPGMELHLIHYSYGVNSTEKGDLSSESTVSRIRTEHFPLTLESARPSHTSQYLCASSDRRGSTEAFFGQGTRLTVV.